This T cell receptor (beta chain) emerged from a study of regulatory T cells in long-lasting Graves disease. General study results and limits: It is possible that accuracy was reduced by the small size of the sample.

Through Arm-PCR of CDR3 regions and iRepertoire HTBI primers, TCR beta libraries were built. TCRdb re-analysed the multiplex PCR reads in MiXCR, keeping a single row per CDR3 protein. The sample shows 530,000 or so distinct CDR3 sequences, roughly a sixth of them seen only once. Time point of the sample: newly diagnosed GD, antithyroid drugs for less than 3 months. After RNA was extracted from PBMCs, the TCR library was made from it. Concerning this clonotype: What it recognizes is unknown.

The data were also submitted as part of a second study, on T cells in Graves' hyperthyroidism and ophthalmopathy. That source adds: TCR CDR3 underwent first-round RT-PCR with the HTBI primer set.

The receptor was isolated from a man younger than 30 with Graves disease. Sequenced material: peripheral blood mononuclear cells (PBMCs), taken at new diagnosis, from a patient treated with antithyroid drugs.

CDR3 bases: TGTGCCAGCTCACCACTTTTAGGCGGGAGCTCCTACGAGCAGTACTTC. Encoded protein: CASSPLLGGSSYEQYF. The genes are TRBV18 and TRBJ2-7; 7 bases align to TRBD2. Germline assignment: CDR1 KGHSH and CDR2 LQKENI. The V segment lost 1 base and the J segment 0 bases; nucleotides outside the gene matches: 6. The CDR3 runs 16 residues.